The 14 T cell receptor beta chains presented below share a single source sample, sequenced in a study of blood T cell repertoires in COVID-19. Method: immunoSEQ multiplex PCR; TCRdb's copy keeps in-frame clones and lacks some. The sample consists of about 73,000 clones, roughly four fifths of them appearing once. The sequenced sample was peripheral blood. The receptors derive from a woman aged 60-70 years with acute or convalescent COVID-19.

The V call is TRBV6-5, the J call TRBJ2-1, with 10 nucleotides matching TRBD2. The V gene's germline CDR1 is MNHEY and CDR2 SVGAGI. The CDR3 has 15 residues. V shed 4 bases and J 5 bases; nucleotides not matched to a gene: 5. CDR3 DNA sequence: TGTGCCAGCAGTTCCAGCGGGAGGGGGGACAATGAGCAGTTCTTC. This codes for CASSSSGRGDNEQFF.

The chain joins TRBV5-4 to TRBJ2-7, with D possibly matching TRBD1 (6 bases). Germline V gives CDR1 SGHNT, CDR2 YYREEE (reference sequence). The CDR3 spans 13 residues. The germline V and J ends were trimmed by 3 bases and 1 base, with 8 bases remaining between them. Written as DNA, the CDR3 is TGTGCCAGCAGCTCCGACAGGTCCTACGAGCAGTACTTC. Protein sequence: CASSSDRSYEQYF.

This clone was recorded once. The chain links TRBV28 to TRBJ2-5; D perhaps matches TRBD1 (6 bases). The germline CDR1 and CDR2 sequences are MDHEN and SYDVKM. The CDR3 has 14 amino acids. V was trimmed by 5 bases and J by 1 base, leaving 11 bases between them. In DNA, the CDR3 is TGTGCCAGCAGTCTCGACAGGCCCCAAGAGACCCAGTACTTC. This gives the protein CASSLDRPQETQYF. The full variable domain, rest sourced from reference TRBV28 and TRBJ2-5, is DVKVTQSSRYLVKRTGEKVFLECVQDMDHENMFWYRQDPGLGLRLIYFSYDVKMKEKGDIPEGYSVSREKKERFSLILESASTNQTSMYLCASSLDRPQETQYFGPGTRLLVL.

V usage is TRBV18 and J usage is TRBJ2-4; TRBD2 matches at 13 bases. The length of the CDR3 is 15 residues. CDR1 and CDR2 from the germline V gene are KGHSH and LQKENI. The trim removed 3 bases at V and 4 bases at J, leaving 0 bases unmatched. As DNA, the CDR3 is TGTGCCAGCTCACCGGGACTAGCGGGGAAAAACATTCAGTACTTC. Its protein is CASSPGLAGKNIQYF.

The V call is TRBV2, the J call TRBJ2-7, with 8 bases identical to TRBD2. Trimming at V came to 0 bases and at J to 2 bases, leaving 3 bases not matched to a gene. From germline, CDR1 is SNHLY and CDR2 FYNNEI. This CDR3 is built from 15 residues. The CDR3 loop is CASSEAFSGTYEQYF. CDR3 nucleotides: TGTGCCAGCAGTGAAGCCTTTAGCGGGACCTACGAGCAGTACTTC.

J is TRBJ1-3 and V is TRBV28; possible D gene TRBD1, 6 bases. CDR1 MDHEN and CDR2 SYDVKM come from the germline V gene. This CDR3 region has 15 residues. V dropped 0 bases and J dropped 2 bases, with 8 bases sitting between them. The chain's CDR3 is CASSLWGTTGNTIYF. The CDR3 nucleotides are TGTGCCAGCAGTTTATGGGGGACAACTGGAAACACCATATATTTT.

This rearrangement joins TRBV12-3 or TRBV12-4 to TRBJ2-7; D is possibly TRBD2 (5 bases). V was trimmed by 3 bases and J by 4 bases, leaving 10 bases between them. CDR3 length: 13 residues. This chain's CDR3 is CASSFPPGYEQYF. The CDR3 DNA follows: TGTGCCAGCAGTTTTCCCCCGGGATACGAGCAGTACTTC.

The chain combines TRBV4-2 with TRBJ2-1; 16 nucleotides agree with TRBD2. The CDR3 runs 19 residues. CDR1 and CDR2 (germline): LGHNA, YNFKEQ. Trimming removed 4 bases from V and 2 bases from J; junction bases left unmatched: 8. The CDR3 reads CASSPAGTSGRGAYNEQFF. For the CDR3, the DNA is TGTGCCAGCAGCCCAGCGGGGACTAGCGGGAGGGGCGCCTACAATGAGCAGTTCTTC.

V and J are TRBV5-5 and TRBJ2-7; 7 nucleotides agree with TRBD1. CDR1 SGHKS and CDR2 YYEKEE come from the germline V gene (reference sequence). V lost 4 bases, J lost 3 bases, and 10 bases stayed unmatched. The CDR3 has 15 amino acids. CDR3 sequence (DNA): TGTGCCAGCAGCGTTACAGGGGCGCTGGTCTACGAGCAGTACTTC. Its protein is CASSVTGALVYEQYF.

This rearrangement joins TRBV5-4 to TRBJ1-1; D might be TRBD1 (5 bases). V was shortened by 0 bases and J by 0 bases, with 9 bases between the two germline ends. This CDR3 is 15 amino acids long. The germline CDR1 and CDR2 sequences are SGHNT and YYREEE (reference sequence). DNA of the CDR3: TGTGCCAGCAGCTTGGGGGGCAGGATGAACACTGAAGCTTTCTTT. Its protein product is CASSLGGRMNTEAFF.

The genes are TRBV7-2 and TRBJ1-2; TRBD1 matches at 9 bases. Trimming took 1 base from V and 5 from J; bases not matched to a gene: 5. This CDR3 region has 15 residues. Germline V gene lookup returns CDR1 SGHTA and CDR2 FQGNSA. The CDR3 spells CASSLGPGQGYGYTF. The CDR3 coding sequence is TGTGCCAGCAGCTTAGGCCCTGGACAGGGGTATGGCTACACCTTC. The whole variable domain, remainder taken from reference TRBV7-2 and TRBJ1-2, is GAGVSQSPSNKVTEKGKDVELRCDPISGHTALYWYRQSLGQGLEFLIYFQGNSAPDKSGLPSDRFSAERTGGSVSTLTIQRTQQEDSAVYLCASSLGPGQGYGYTFGSGTRLTVV.

The V and J genes are TRBV5-1 and TRBJ1-6; TRBD1 matches at 8 bases. This CDR3 has 15 amino acids. V lost 0 bases and J lost 11; bases outside the gene matches: 7. Looked up from germline, CDR1 is SGHRS and CDR2 is YFSETQ. The CDR3 spells CASSLDGTGGTPLHF. The CDR3 nucleotides read TGCGCCAGCAGCTTGGACGGGACAGGTGGAACACCCCTCCACTTT.

The chain is built from TRBV12-3 or TRBV12-4 and TRBJ2-7; 8 bases line up with TRBD1. With 3 bases clipped from V and 3 bases from J, the junction kept 1 base outside the gene matches. CDR3 length equals 13 residues. The CDR3 sequence: CASSFGQGYEQYF. The DNA for the CDR3 is TGTGCCAGCAGTTTTGGACAGGGCTACGAGCAGTACTTC.

The V and J genes are TRBV27 and TRBJ2-3, with TRBD1 identical over 10 bases. This CDR3 is built from 16 residues. The germline V gene has CDR1 MNHEY and CDR2 SMNVEV (reference sequence). The J segment lost 5 bases and the V segment lost 6 bases, leaving 11 bases of the junction unmatched. CDR3 in amino acids: CASRRPRDRGGDTQYF. The CDR3 DNA reads as TGTGCCAGCAGGCGTCCGAGGGACAGGGGAGGAGATACGCAGTATTTT.